The 28 T cell receptor beta chains in this list originate from one sample, sequenced in a study of T-cell memory formation after mild COVID-19. Each CDR3 protein gets one entry after TCRdb re-called the 5' RACE reads with MiXCR. This table has just under 350,000 distinct CDR3 sequences, roughly 13% appearing once. The sample was PBMCs or a T cell subset sorted from them (not recorded which). These receptors originate from a man in his late teens or twenties who had mild COVID-19 (a few samples of this study predate the infection). Cell type and time point are not known.

The chain employs TRBV4-1 and TRBJ2-7, with D possibly matching TRBD2 (6 bases). The length of the CDR3 is 14 residues. The ends were cut back, 4 bases at V and 3 bases at J, with 13 bases in the middle. The germline V gene has CDR1 MGHRA and CDR2 YSYEKL. The CDR3 loop reads CASSLLNGGYEQYV. The CDR3, as DNA: TGCGCCAGCAGCCTCCTCAACGGGGGCTACGAGCAGTACGTC.

Many counts were recorded for this clonotype. This chain uses TRBV6-6 with TRBJ2-4; TRBD1 is a possible D gene (5 bases). The V end lost 6 bases, the J end lost 9 bases, and 18 bases lay between the germline ends. Germline V gene data show CDR1 as MNHNY and CDR2 as SVGAGI (reference sequence). The CDR3 has 14 residues. In DNA, the CDR3 is TGTGCCAGCAGGAGCCGACAGCCGGGCCCCATTCAGTACTTC. Encoded protein: CASRSRQPGPIQYF.

In its sample, this clonotype was seen once. The V call is TRBV6-5, the J call TRBJ2-5, with D unclear. Trimming left V 2 bases short and J 10 bases short, with 8 bases between. This CDR3 is built from 11 residues. Germline V gives CDR1 MNHEY, CDR2 SVGAGI. CDR3 amino acids: CASSYRHGQYF. CDR3 nucleotide sequence: TGTGCCAGCAGTTACAGGCACGGCCAGTACTTC.

There are a few counts of this clonotype. The gene calls are TRBV7-2 and TRBJ2-1; 13 positions agree with TRBD2. The CDR3 runs 16 residues. Trimming cost V 7 bases and J 6 bases; bases outside gene matches: 9. The germline V gene encodes CDR1 SGHTA and CDR2 FQGNSA. CDR3 amino acids: CASTSRTSGGPNEQFF. DNA for the CDR3: TGTGCCAGCACCTCACGGACTAGCGGGGGCCCCAATGAGCAGTTCTTC. The full variable domain, in which reference TRBV7-2 and TRBJ2-1 provide the parts outside the CDR3, is GAGVSQSPSNKVTEKGKDVELRCDPISGHTALYWYRQSLGQGLEFLIYFQGNSAPDKSGLPSDRFSAERTGGSVSTLTIQRTQQEDSAVYLCASTSRTSGGPNEQFFGPGTRLTVL.

At least ten counts were recorded for this clonotype. One end of the junction fails to match germline, which may point to a read error. This chain connects TRBV7-2 to TRBJ1-1; TRBD1 agrees at 7 bases. The germline V gene encodes CDR1 SGHTA and CDR2 FQGNSA. This CDR3 is 14 amino acids long. The CDR3 region has the DNA TGTGCCAGCAGCTTATTTGCGTCGGACAGGCAATCATTTTTT. This encodes CASSLFASDRQSFF.

The chain is built from TRBV7-7 and TRBJ2-5; 7 bases are a match to TRBD2. Germline values: CDR1 SSHAT, CDR2 FNYEAQ (reference sequence). CDR3 length: 15 residues. The junction had 11 bases not matched to a gene; V was cut back by 5 bases and J by 5 bases. CDR3 in DNA: TGTGCCAGCAGCCCAGAGCGGGGAGTGGGGGAGACCCAGTACTTC. Translation gives CASSPERGVGETQYF.

The genes are TRBV7-2 and TRBJ2-3; 9 bases agree with TRBD2. Germline CDR1 is SGHTA and CDR2 is FQGNSA. There are 18 residues in the CDR3. The trim removed 0 bases at V and 0 bases at J, leaving 7 bases unmatched. The CDR3 reads CASSLAWSSGVSTDTQYF. CDR3 nucleotide sequence: TGTGCCAGCAGCTTAGCTTGGTCTAGCGGGGTGAGCACAGATACGCAGTATTTT. The full variable domain, with the rest looked up from reference TRBV7-2 and TRBJ2-3, is GAGVSQSPSNKVTEKGKDVELRCDPISGHTALYWYRQSLGQGLEFLIYFQGNSAPDKSGLPSDRFSAERTGGSVSTLTIQRTQQEDSAVYLCASSLAWSSGVSTDTQYFGPGTRLTVL.

This clonotype was counted between two and nine times. V is TRBV2 and J is TRBJ1-5; D is ambiguous. Germline V gene lookup returns CDR1 SNHLY and CDR2 FYNNEI. The CDR3 is 13 amino acids. V gave up 3 bases and J gave up 7 bases, with 10 bases separating them. The CDR3 nucleotides are TGTGCCAGCAGTGAGAATTGGGAACAGCCCCAGCATTTT. Protein product: CASSENWEQPQHF.

This clonotype was recorded a few times. V gene TRBV7-2 combines with J gene TRBJ2-2, with TRBD1 matching over 7 bases. V lost 2 bases to trimming and J lost 7 bases; unmatched junction nucleotides: 10. Germline lookup yields CDR1 SGHTA and CDR2 FQGNSA. The CDR3 contains 16 residues. For the CDR3, the DNA is TGTGCCAGCAGCTTACGACAGGGCGCATTGGGCGGGGAGCTGTTTTTT. This sequence encodes CASSLRQGALGGELFF.

This chain joins TRBV10-1 and TRBJ2-3; D is unresolved. The CDR3 sequence is 12 residues long. Germline V gene sequence: CDR1 WNHNN, CDR2 SYGVQD (reference sequence). Between the trimmed V and J ends, which lost 0 bases and 6 bases, there was a span of 4 bases. The CDR3 loop reads CASSESVDTQYF. CDR3 sequence (DNA): TGCGCCAGCAGTGAGTCGGTTGATACGCAGTATTTT.

This clonotype has more than one count but fewer than ten. The V gene is TRBV6-1, the J gene TRBJ1-1, with D hard to call. The V end was cut by 0 bases, the J end by 2 bases, with 13 bases between. In germline, CDR1 is MNHNS, CDR2 SASEGT. This CDR3 has 16 amino acids. CDR3: CASSEALGTSNTEAFF. The DNA for the CDR3 is TGTGCCAGCAGTGAAGCTTTGGGCACCTCTAACACTGAAGCTTTCTTT.

This rearrangement joins TRBV6-1 to TRBJ2-7; D is unclear. V lost 8 bases and J 3 bases, leaving 14 bases between the germline ends. Per germline, CDR1 MNHNS and CDR2 SASEGT. The CDR3 consists of 13 residues. DNA for the CDR3: TGTGCCAGCTTAGACGGCTACCGCTACGAGCAGTACGTC. Amino acids: CASLDGYRYEQYV.

This clonotype came up a few times. J is TRBJ1-1 and V is TRBV12-3 or TRBV12-4; no clear D. Trimming took 3 bases from V and 2 from J, leaving 7 bases between them. This CDR3 is 13 amino acids long. CDR3 region: CASSFNSNTEAFF. The CDR3 DNA follows: TGTGCCAGCAGTTTTAACAGTAACACTGAAGCTTTCTTT.

In its sample, this clonotype was seen many times. The V and J genes are TRBV5-1 and TRBJ2-7; D ambiguous. Trimming removed 1 base at V and 4 bases at J, with 9 bases between. The germline V gene has CDR1 SGHRS and CDR2 YFSETQ. This CDR3 spans 13 amino acids. CDR3 residues: CASSLSRSYEQYF. The CDR3 nucleotides are TGCGCCAGCAGCTTGTCACGTTCGTACGAGCAGTACTTC.

This clonotype was counted between two and nine times. The V call is TRBV12-3 or TRBV12-4, the J call TRBJ2-7; D call uncertain. The CDR3 extends over 14 amino acids. Trimming took 5 bases from V and 3 from J, leaving 14 bases between them. As DNA, the CDR3 is TGTGCCAGCAGTAGAGACGGGTTACTCTACGAGCAGTACTTC. Encoded protein: CASSRDGLLYEQYF.

This clonotype was detected only a few times. The CDR3 spells CASLGGRGNQPQHF. CDR3 nucleotide sequence: TGTGCCAGTCTAGGGGGCAGGGGCAATCAGCCCCAGCATTTT. V usage is TRBV12-3 or TRBV12-4 and J usage is TRBJ1-5; 7 nucleotides match TRBD1. V shed 9 bases, J shed 2 bases, and the junction held 7 bases outside the gene matches. The CDR3 consists of 14 residues.

This clonotype was seen a handful of times. V usage is TRBV30 and J usage is TRBJ1-4; 8 nucleotides match TRBD1. CDR1 is GTSNPN, CDR2 SVGIG, per germline (reference sequence). The CDR3 sequence is 13 residues long. V was clipped by 3 bases and J by 5 bases; unmatched bases: 2. Here the CDR3 reads CAWRRQGNEKLFF. The CDR3 DNA sequence: TGTGCCTGGAGACGACAGGGGAATGAAAAACTGTTTTTT. The whole variable domain, remainder taken from reference TRBV30 and TRBJ1-4, is SQTIHQWPATLVQPVGSPLSLECTVEGTSNPNLYWYRQAAGRGLQLLFYSVGIGQISSEVPQNLSASRPQDRQFILSSKKLLLSDSGFYLCAWRRQGNEKLFFGSGTQLSVL.

In this sample, this clonotype turned up a few times. The chain joins TRBV18 to TRBJ1-1, with 8 bases fitting TRBD1. Per the germline V gene, CDR1 is KGHSH and CDR2 is LQKENI. V lost 8 bases and J lost 7; bases outside the gene matches: 6. CDR3 length: 12 residues. The CDR3 region is CASKTGGDEAFF. The CDR3 coding sequence is TGTGCCAGCAAAACAGGGGGGGATGAAGCTTTCTTT.

There are a few counts of this clonotype. The chain links TRBV7-2 to TRBJ2-4, with D possibly matching TRBD2 (5 bases). The CDR3 consists of 14 residues. The V gene lost 5 bases and the J gene lost 8 bases, with 16 bases spanning the gap. Per the germline V gene, CDR1 is SGHTA and CDR2 is FQGNSA. CDR3 residues: CASSPFTKEDIQYF. In DNA form, the CDR3 reads TGTGCCAGCAGCCCATTCACCAAGGAGGACATTCAGTACTTC. Variable domain in full (rest from reference TRBV7-2 and TRBJ2-4): GAGVSQSPSNKVTEKGKDVELRCDPISGHTALYWYRQSLGQGLEFLIYFQGNSAPDKSGLPSDRFSAERTGGSVSTLTIQRTQQEDSAVYLCASSPFTKEDIQYFGAGTRLSVL.

This clonotype was observed a handful of times. This chain joins TRBV7-6 and TRBJ2-4, with 7 bases identical to TRBD1. CDR3 length: 16 residues. V lost 2 bases, J lost 6 bases, and 10 bases stayed unmatched. The germline CDR1 and CDR2 sequences are SGHVS and FNYEAQ. CDR3 protein: CASSLQGGQGVNIQYF. DNA for the CDR3: TGTGCCAGCAGCTTACAAGGAGGCCAGGGGGTAAACATTCAGTACTTC. Supplemented by reference TRBV7-6 and TRBJ2-4, the full variable domain reads GAGVSQSPRYKVTKRGQDVALRCDPISGHVSLYWYRQALGQGPEFLTYFNYEAQQDKSGLPNDRFSAERPEGSISTLTIQRTEQRDSAMYRCASSLQGGQGVNIQYFGAGTRLSVL.

This chain joins TRBV5-4 and TRBJ2-6; weak D call: TRBD1 (6 bases). Per germline, CDR1 SGHNT and CDR2 YYREEE (reference sequence). The CDR3 is 16 residues long. Deletions cut 4 bases from V and 0 bases from J, with 11 bases between. CDR3 sequence: CASSTAQGSGANVLTF. CDR3 coding DNA: TGTGCCAGCAGCACCGCACAGGGCTCTGGGGCCAACGTCCTGACTTTC.

This clonotype was seen only a few times. The chain combines TRBV4-3 with TRBJ1-5; D gene ambiguous. The ends were cut back, 0 bases at V and 3 bases at J, with 12 bases in the middle. The CDR3 is 16 amino acids. Germline CDR1 is LGHNA and CDR2 is YSLEER. The CDR3 sequence: CASSQEGPRFNQPQHF. The CDR3 bases are TGCGCCAGCAGCCAAGAAGGCCCCAGATTCAATCAGCCCCAGCATTTT.

V and J are TRBV4-2 and TRBJ1-1; D is unresolved. The germline V gene encodes CDR1 LGHNA and CDR2 YNFKEQ. CDR3 length equals 13 residues. With 1 base removed from V and 11 bases from J, the gap between germline ends came to 14 bases. The CDR3 is CASSQATVGAAFF. The CDR3 nucleotides read TGTGCCAGCAGCCAAGCTACCGTCGGAGCCGCTTTCTTT.

A single count supports this clonotype. This CDR3 is CASSYSTKILMNTEAFF. The CDR3 DNA is TGTGCCAGCAGTTACTCGACCAAGATCCTCATGAACACTGAAGCTTTCTTT. The V call is TRBV6-6, the J call TRBJ1-1; D gene unclear. Trimming left V 0 bases short and J 0 bases short, with 14 bases between. Germline CDR1 and CDR2: MNHNY and SVGAGI (reference sequence). This CDR3 is 17 amino acids long.

This rearrangement joins TRBV12-3 or TRBV12-4 to TRBJ2-7; weak D call: TRBD2 (5 bases). The CDR3 contains 13 residues. V gave up 3 bases and J gave up 3 bases, with 9 bases separating them. As DNA, the CDR3 is TGTGCCAGCAGTTTGACTATCTTCTACGAGCAGTACTTC. It translates to CASSLTIFYEQYF.

V usage is TRBV7-2 and J usage is TRBJ2-2, with D perhaps matching TRBD2 (7 bases). The CDR3 loop spans 16 amino acids. The V gene lost 5 bases and the J gene lost 5 bases, with 18 bases spanning the gap. Germline assignment: CDR1 SGHTA and CDR2 FQGNSA. CDR3 amino acids: CASSPRMRGGTGELFF. Written as DNA, the CDR3 is TGTGCCAGCAGCCCCCGGATGAGGGGGGGTACCGGGGAGCTGTTTTTT.

The chain joins TRBV12-3 or TRBV12-4 to TRBJ1-1; D gene unclear. V was pared by 1 base and J by 7 bases, with 7 bases between. This CDR3 is built from 12 residues. The CDR3 region has the DNA TGTGCCAGCAGTTTAGGCAGAAATGAAGCTTTCTTT. Encoded protein: CASSLGRNEAFF.

This clonotype was observed a few times. V gene TRBV6-1 combines with J gene TRBJ1-2; maybe TRBD1 (6 bases). Germline lookup yields CDR1 MNHNS and CDR2 SASEGT. Between the trimmed V and J ends, which lost 7 bases and 6 bases, there was a span of 18 bases. The CDR3 has 14 amino acids. CDR3: CASTLKQGTDGYTF. The DNA for the CDR3 is TGTGCCAGCACCTTGAAACAGGGAACGGATGGCTACACCTTC.